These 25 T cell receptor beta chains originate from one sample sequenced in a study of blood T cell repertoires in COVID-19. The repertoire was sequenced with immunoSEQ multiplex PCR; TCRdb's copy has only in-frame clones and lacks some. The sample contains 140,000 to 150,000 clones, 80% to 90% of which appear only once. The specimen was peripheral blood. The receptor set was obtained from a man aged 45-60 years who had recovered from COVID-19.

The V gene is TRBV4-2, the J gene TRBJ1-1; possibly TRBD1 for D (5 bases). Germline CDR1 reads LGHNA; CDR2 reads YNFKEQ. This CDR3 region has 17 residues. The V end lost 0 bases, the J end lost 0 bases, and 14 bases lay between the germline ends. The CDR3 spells CASSQDQGGGLNTEAFF. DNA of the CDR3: TGTGCCAGCAGCCAAGACCAGGGCGGCGGTTTGAACACTGAAGCTTTCTTT.

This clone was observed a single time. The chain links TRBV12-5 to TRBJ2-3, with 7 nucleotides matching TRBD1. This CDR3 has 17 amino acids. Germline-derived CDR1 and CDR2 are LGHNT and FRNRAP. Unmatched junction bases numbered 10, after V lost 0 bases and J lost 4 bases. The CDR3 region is CASGLVIVGGRADTQYF. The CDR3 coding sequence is TGTGCTAGTGGTTTGGTAATTGTAGGGGGCCGGGCAGATACGCAGTATTTT. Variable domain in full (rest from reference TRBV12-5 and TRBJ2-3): DARVTQTPRHKVTEMGQEVTMRCQPILGHNTVFWYRQTMMQGLELLAYFRNRAPLDDSGMPKDRFSAEMPDATLATLKIQPSEPRDSAVYFCASGLVIVGGRADTQYFGPGTRLTVL.

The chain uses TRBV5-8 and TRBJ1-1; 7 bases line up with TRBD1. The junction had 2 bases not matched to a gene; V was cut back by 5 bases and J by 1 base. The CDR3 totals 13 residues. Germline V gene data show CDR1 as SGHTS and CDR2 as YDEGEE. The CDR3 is CASRTGRNTEAFF. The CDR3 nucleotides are TGTGCCAGCAGGACAGGGCGGAACACTGAAGCTTTCTTT.

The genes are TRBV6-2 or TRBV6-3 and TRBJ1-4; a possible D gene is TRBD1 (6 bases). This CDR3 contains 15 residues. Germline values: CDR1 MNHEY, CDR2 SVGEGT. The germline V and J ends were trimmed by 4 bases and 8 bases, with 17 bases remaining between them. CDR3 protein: CASSFSGEVSEKLFF. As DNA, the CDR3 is TGTGCCAGCAGTTTCTCAGGGGAGGTATCGGAAAAACTGTTTTTT.

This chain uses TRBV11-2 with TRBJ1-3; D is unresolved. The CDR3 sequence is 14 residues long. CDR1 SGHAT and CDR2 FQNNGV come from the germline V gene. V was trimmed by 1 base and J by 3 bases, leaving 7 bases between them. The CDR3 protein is CASSLAASGNTIYF. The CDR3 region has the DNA TGTGCCAGCAGCTTAGCAGCTAGTGGAAACACCATATATTTT.

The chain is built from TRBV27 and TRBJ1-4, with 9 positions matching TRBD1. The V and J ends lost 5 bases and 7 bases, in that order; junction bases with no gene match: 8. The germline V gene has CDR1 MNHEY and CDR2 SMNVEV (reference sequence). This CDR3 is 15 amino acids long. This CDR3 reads CASSPTDRGAEKLFF. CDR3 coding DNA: TGTGCCAGCAGTCCAACGGACAGGGGAGCTGAAAAACTGTTTTTT.

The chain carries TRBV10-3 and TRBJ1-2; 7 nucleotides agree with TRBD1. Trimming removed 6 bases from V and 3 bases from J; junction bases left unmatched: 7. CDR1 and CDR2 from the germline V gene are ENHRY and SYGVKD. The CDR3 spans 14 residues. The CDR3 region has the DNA TGTGCCATCAGAGTGGGACAGTCCGACTATGGCTACACCTTC. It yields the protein CAIRVGQSDYGYTF.

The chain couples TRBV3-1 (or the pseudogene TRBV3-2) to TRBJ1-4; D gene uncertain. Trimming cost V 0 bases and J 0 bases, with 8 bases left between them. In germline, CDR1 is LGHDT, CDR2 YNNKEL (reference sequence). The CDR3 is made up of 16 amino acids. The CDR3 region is CASSQDPGTTNEKLFF. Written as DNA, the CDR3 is TGTGCCAGCAGCCAAGATCCAGGAACAACTAATGAAAAACTGTTTTTT.

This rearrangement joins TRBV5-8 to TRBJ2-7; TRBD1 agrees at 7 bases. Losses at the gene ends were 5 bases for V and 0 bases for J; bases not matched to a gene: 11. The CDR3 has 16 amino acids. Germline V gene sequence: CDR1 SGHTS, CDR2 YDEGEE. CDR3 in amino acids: CASRPSGTVNSYEQYF. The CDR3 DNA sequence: TGTGCCAGCAGGCCCTCCGGGACAGTCAACTCCTACGAGCAGTACTTC.

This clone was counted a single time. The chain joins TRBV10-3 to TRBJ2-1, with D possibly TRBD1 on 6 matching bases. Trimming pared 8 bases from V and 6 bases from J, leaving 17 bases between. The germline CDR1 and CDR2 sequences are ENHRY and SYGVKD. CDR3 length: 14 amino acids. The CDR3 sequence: CAIGRAVGGNEQFF. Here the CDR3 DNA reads TGTGCCATCGGACGGGCGGTAGGGGGCAATGAGCAGTTCTTC.

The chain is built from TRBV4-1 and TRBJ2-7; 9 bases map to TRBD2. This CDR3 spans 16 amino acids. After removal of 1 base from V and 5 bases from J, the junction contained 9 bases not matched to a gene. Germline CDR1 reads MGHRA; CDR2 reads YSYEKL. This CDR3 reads CASSQVGASGAHEQYF. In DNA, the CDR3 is TGCGCCAGCAGCCAAGTGGGGGCTAGCGGGGCCCACGAGCAGTACTTC.

The CDR3 DNA reads as TGTGCCAGCAGTGAAGCGGGGACAGGGCTGATCAATGAGCAGTTCTTC. Translating it yields CASSEAGTGLINEQFF. The chain joins TRBV2 to TRBJ2-1; 9 bases agree with TRBD1. Germline values: CDR1 SNHLY, CDR2 FYNNEI. The CDR3 has 16 residues. After removal of 0 bases from V and 6 bases from J, the junction contained 6 bases not matched to a gene.

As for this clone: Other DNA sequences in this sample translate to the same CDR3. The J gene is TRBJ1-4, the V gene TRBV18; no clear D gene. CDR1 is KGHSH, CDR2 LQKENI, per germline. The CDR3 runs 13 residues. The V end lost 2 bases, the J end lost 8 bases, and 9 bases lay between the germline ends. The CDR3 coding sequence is TGTGCCAGCTCACCAGGGGAGGGAGAAAAACTGTTTTTT. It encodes CASSPGEGEKLFF.

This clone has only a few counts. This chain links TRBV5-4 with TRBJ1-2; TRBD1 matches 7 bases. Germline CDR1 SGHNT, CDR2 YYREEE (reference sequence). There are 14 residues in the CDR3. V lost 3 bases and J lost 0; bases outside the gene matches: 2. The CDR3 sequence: CASSWDSTNYGYTF. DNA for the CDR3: TGTGCCAGCAGCTGGGACAGTACTAACTATGGCTACACCTTC. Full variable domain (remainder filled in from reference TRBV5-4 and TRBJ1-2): ETGVTQSPTHLIKTRGQQVTLRCSSQSGHNTVSWYQQALGQGPQFIFQYYREEENGRGNFPPRFSGLQFPNYSSELNVNALELDDSALYLCASSWDSTNYGYTFGSGTRLTVV.

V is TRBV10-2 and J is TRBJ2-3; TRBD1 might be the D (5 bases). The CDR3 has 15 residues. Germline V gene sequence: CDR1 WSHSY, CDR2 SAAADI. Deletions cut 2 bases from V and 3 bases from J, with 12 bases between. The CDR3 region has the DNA TGCGCCAGCAGTGAGCGAAGGGGTTGGACAGATACGCAGTATTTT. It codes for CASSERRGWTDTQYF.

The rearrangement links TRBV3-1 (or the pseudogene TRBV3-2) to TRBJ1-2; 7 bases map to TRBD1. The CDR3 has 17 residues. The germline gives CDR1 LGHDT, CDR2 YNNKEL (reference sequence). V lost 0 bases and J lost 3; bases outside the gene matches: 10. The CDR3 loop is CASSQDNLRGTDYGYTF. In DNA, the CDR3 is TGTGCCAGCAGCCAAGATAACCTCAGGGGGACGGACTATGGCTACACCTTC.

For the CDR3, the DNA is TGTGCCAGCAACGGGGACAGGGAGTTGGAAGAGACCCAGTACTTC. Amino acid sequence: CASNGDRELEETQYF. The chain employs TRBV2 and TRBJ2-5; 9 nucleotides line up with TRBD1. The junction had 9 bases not matched to a gene; V was cut back by 7 bases and J by 3 bases. This CDR3 has 15 amino acids. The germline CDR1 and CDR2 sequences are SNHLY and FYNNEI.

CDR3 amino acids: CASSQPGTGVGYTF. DNA of the CDR3: TGTGCCAGCAGCCAACCCGGGACAGGGGTAGGCTACACCTTC. V gene TRBV3-1 (or the pseudogene TRBV3-2) combines with J gene TRBJ1-2; TRBD1 matches 10 bases. The germline gives CDR1 LGHDT, CDR2 YNNKEL (reference sequence). V shed 2 bases, J shed 8 bases, and the junction held 5 bases outside the gene matches. This CDR3 has 14 residues.

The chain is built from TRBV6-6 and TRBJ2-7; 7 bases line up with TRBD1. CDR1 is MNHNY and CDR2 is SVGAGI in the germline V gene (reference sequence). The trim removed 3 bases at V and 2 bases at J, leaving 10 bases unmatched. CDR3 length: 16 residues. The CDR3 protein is CASSYTGTELTYEQYF. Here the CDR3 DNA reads TGTGCCAGCAGTTATACCGGGACAGAATTGACCTACGAGCAGTACTTC.

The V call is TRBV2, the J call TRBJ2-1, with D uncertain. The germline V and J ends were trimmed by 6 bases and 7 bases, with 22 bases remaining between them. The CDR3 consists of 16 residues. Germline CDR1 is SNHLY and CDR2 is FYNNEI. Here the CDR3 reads CASSGFRGPLVNEQFF. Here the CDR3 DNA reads TGTGCCAGCAGCGGATTCAGAGGCCCTCTAGTTAATGAGCAGTTCTTC.

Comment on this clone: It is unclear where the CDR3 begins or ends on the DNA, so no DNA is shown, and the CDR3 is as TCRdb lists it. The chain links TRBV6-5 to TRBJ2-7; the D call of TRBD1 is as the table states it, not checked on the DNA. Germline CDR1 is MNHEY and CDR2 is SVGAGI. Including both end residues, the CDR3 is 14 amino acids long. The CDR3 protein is CASSSSFRAYEQYF.

CDR3 amino acids: CASSITGQGAGEKLFF. The CDR3 DNA reads TGTGCCAGCAGCATTACTGGACAGGGGGCGGGTGAAAAACTGTTTTTT. This chain joins TRBV5-4 and TRBJ1-4; 11 bases align to TRBD1. The CDR3 consists of 16 residues. V lost 4 bases, J lost 7 bases, and 9 bases stayed unmatched. CDR1 is SGHNT and CDR2 is YYREEE in the germline V gene (reference sequence).

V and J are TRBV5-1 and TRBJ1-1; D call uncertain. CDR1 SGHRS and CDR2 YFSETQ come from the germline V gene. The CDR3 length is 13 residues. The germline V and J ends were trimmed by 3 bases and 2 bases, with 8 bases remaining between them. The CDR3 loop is CASSSNTNTEAFF. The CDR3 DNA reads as TGCGCCAGCAGCTCCAACACCAACACTGAAGCTTTCTTT.

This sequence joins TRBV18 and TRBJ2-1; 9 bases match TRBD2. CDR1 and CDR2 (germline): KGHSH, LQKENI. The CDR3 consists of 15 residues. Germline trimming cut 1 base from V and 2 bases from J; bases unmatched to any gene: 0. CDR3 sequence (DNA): TGTGCCAGCTCACCACAGCGGGGGGCCTACAATGAGCAGTTCTTC. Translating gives CASSPQRGAYNEQFF.

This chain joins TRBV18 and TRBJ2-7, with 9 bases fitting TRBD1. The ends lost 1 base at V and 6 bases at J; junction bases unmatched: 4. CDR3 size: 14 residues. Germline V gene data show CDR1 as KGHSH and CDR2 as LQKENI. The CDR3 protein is CASSPRDRASEQYF. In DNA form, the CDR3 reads TGTGCCAGCTCACCACGGGACAGGGCTTCCGAGCAGTACTTC. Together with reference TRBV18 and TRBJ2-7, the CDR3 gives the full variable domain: NAGVMQNPRHLVRRRGQEARLRCSPMKGHSHVYWYRQLPEEGLKFMVYLQKENIIDESGMPKERFSAEFPKEGPSILRIQQVVRGDSAAYFCASSPRDRASEQYFGPGTRLTVT.